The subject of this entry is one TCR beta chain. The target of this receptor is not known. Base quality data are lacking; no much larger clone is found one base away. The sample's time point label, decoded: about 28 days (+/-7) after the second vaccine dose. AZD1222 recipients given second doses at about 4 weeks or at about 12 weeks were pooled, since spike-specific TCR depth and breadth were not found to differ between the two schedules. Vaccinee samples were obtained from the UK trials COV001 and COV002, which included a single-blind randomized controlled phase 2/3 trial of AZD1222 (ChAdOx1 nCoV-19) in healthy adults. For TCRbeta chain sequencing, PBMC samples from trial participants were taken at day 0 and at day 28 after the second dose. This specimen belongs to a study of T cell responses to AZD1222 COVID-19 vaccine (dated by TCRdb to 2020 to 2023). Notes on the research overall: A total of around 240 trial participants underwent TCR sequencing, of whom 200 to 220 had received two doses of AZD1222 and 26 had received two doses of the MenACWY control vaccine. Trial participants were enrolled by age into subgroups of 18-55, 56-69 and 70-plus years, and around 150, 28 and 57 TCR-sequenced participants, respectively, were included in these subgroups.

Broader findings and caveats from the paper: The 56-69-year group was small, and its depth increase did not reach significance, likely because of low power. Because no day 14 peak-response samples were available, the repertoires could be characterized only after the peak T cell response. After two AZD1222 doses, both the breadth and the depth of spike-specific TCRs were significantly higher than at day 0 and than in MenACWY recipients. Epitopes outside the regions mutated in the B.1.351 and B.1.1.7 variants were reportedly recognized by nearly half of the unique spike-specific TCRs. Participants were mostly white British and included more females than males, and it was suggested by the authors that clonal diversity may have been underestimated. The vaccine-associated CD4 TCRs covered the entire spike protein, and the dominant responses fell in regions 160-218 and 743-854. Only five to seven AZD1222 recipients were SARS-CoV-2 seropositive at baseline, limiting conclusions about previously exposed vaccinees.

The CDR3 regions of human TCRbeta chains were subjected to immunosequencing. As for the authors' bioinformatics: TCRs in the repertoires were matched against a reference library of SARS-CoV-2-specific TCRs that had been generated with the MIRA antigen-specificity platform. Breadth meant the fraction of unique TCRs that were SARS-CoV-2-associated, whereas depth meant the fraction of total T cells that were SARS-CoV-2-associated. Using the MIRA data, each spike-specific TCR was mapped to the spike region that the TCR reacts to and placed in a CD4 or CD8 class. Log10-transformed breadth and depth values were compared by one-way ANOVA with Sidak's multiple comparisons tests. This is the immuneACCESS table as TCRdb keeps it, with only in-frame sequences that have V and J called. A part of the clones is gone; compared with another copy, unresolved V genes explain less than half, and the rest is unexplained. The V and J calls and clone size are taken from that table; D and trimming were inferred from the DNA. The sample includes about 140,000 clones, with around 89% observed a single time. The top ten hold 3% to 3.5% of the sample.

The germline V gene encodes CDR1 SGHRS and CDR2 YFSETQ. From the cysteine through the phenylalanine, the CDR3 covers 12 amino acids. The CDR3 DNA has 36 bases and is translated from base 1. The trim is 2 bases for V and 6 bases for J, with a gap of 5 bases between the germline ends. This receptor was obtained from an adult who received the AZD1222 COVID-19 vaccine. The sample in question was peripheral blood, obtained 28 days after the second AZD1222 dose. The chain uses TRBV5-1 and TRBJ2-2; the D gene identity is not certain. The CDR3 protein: CASSFYSGELFF. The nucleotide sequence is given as TGCGCCAGCAGCTTTTATTCCGGGGAGCTGTTTTTT.